The TCR beta chain under discussion was sequenced for a study of blood T cell repertoires in COVID-19. The protocol was immunoSEQ multiplex PCR, while the TCRdb copy is restricted to in-frame clones and leaves out a portion. The data hold under 150,000 clones, with almost 80% observed a single time. The CDR3 spans 15 residues. Trimming cost V 3 bases and J 6 bases; bases outside gene matches: 3. Germline-derived CDR1 and CDR2 are SGHRS and YFSETQ. Material for sequencing was peripheral blood. The receptor's source is a man aged 50 to 60 with active or convalescent COVID-19. The J gene is TRBJ1-6, the V gene TRBV5-1, with 10 bases that match TRBD1. This CDR3 reads CASSSRTGGNSPLHF. The DNA of the CDR3 is TGCGCCAGCAGCTCACGGACAGGGGGTAATTCACCCCTCCACTTT.